The clone carrying this TCR beta chain has a count of ten or more. This record belongs to a study of patients and donors after allogeneic stem cell transplantation. TCRdb re-derived calls from the RT-PCR reads in MiXCR, one entry per CDR3 protein. This sample yields roughly 30,000 distinct CDR3 sequences, of which about 6.8% are seen a single time; nearly 35% belongs to the top ten. Germline lookup yields CDR1 LGHNT and CDR2 FRNRAP. V was clipped by 7 bases and J by 3 bases, with 16 bases between them. This CDR3 region has 14 residues. Sequenced material: blood, either unsorted or a sorted T cell fraction (not recorded which). The chain joins TRBV12-5 to TRBJ2-7; D possibly matches TRBD1 or TRBD2 (5 bases each). The receptor's source is a human donor who was either an allogeneic HSCT recipient or a stem cell or donor lymphocyte infusion donor (not recorded which). It is not recorded whose cells these are; they may come from a transplant donor. The CDR3, as DNA: TGTGCTAGTGCTCACCGGGACGCTCACTACGAGCAGTACTTC. Its translation: CASAHRDAHYEQYF.